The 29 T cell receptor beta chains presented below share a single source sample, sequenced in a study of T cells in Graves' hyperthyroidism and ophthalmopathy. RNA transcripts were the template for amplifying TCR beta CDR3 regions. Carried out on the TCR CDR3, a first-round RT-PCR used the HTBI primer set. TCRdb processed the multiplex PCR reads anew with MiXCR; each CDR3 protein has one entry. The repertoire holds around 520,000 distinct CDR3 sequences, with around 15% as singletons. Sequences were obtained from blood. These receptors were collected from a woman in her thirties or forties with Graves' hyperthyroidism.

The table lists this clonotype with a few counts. CDR3 bases: TGTGCCAGCAGTTTTGAGGGCAGGGCGAACACTGAAGCTTTCTTT. Translation gives CASSFEGRANTEAFF. The chain combines TRBV27 with TRBJ1-1; a possible D gene is TRBD1 (5 bases). V gave up 3 bases and J gave up 1 base, with 12 bases separating them. CDR1 is MNHEY and CDR2 is SMNVEV in the germline V gene (reference sequence). The CDR3 sequence is 15 residues long.

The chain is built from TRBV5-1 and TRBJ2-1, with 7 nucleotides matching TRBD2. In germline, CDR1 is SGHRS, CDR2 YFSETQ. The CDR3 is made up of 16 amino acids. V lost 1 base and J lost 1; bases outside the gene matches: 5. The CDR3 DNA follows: TGCGCCAGCAGCTTGAGTAGCGGGTATTCCTACAATGAGCAGTTCTTC. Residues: CASSLSSGYSYNEQFF.

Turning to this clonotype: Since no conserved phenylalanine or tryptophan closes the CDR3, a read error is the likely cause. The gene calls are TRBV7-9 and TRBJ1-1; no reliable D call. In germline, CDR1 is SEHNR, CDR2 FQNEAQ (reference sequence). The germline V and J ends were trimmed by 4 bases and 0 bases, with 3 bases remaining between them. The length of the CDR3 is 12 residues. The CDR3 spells CASSSMNTEAFS. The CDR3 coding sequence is TGTGCCAGCAGCTCCATGAACACTGAAGCTTTCTCT.

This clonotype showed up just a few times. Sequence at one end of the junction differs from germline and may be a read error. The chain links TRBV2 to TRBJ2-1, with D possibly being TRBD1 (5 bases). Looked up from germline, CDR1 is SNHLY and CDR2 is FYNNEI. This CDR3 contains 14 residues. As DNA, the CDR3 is TGTGCCAGCAGTTTTCAGGGTGGCTACAATGAGCAGCTCTTC. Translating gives CASSFQGGYNEQLF.

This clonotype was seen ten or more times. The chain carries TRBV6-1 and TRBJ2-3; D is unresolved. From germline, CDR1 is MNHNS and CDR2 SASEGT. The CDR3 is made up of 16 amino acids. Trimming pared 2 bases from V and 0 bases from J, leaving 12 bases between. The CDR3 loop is CASSEMGSTSTDTQYF. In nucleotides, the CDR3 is TGTGCCAGCAGTGAAATGGGATCTACTAGCACAGATACGCAGTATTTT.

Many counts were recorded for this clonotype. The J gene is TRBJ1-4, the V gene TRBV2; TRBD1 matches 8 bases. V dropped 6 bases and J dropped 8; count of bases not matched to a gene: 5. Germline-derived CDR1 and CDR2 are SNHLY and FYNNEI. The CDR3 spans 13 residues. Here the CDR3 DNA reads TGTGCCAGCAGACAGGGGGTTGGAGAAAAACTGTTTTTT. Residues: CASRQGVGEKLFF.

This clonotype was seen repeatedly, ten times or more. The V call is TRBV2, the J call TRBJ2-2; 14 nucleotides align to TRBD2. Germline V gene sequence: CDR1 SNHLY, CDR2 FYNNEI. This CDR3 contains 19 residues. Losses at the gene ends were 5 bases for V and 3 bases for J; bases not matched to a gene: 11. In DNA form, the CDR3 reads TGTGCCAGCAGTTCCGCGAGACTAGCGGGAGGGTTTCACACCGGGGAGCTGTTTTTT. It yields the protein CASSSARLAGGFHTGELFF. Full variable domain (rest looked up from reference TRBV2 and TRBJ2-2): EPEVTQTPSHQVTQMGQEVILRCVPISNHLYFYWYRQILGQKVEFLVSFYNNEISEKSEIFDDQFSVERPDGSNFTLKIRSTKLEDSAMYFCASSSARLAGGFHTGELFFGEGSRLTVL.

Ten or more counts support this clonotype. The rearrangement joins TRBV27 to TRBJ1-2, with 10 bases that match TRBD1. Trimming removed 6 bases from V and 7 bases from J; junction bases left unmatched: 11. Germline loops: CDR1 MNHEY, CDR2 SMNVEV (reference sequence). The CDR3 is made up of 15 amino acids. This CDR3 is CASSRTMTGGIGYTF. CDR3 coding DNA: TGTGCCAGCAGCCGAACAATGACAGGGGGCATTGGCTACACCTTC.

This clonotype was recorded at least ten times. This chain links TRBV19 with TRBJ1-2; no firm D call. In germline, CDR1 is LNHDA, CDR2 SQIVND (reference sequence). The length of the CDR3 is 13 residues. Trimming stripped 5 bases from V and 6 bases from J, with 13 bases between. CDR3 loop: CASSPHQTDGYTF. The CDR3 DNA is TGTGCCAGTAGTCCACATCAGACGGATGGCTACACCTTC.

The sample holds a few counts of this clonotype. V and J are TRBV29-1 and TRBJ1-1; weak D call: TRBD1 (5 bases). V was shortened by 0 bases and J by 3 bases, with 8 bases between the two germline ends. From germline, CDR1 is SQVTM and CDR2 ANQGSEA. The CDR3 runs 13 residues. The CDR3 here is CSVEEQVDTEAFF. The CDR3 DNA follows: TGCAGCGTTGAAGAACAGGTCGACACTGAAGCTTTCTTT.

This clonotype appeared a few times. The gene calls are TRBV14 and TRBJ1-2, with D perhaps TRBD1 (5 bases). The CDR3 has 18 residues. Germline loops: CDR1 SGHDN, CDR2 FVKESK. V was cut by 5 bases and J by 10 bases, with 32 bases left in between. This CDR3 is CASSNRGPPIPPMDDYTF. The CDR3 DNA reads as TGTGCCAGCAGCAATCGGGGACCACCTATCCCCCCCATGGACGACTACACCTTC. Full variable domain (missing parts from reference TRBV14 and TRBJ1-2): EAGVTQFPSHSVIEKGQTVTLRCDPISGHDNLYWYRRVMGKEIKFLLHFVKESKQDESGMPNNRFLAERTGGTYSTLKVQPAELEDSGVYFCASSNRGPPIPPMDDYTFGSGTRLTVV.

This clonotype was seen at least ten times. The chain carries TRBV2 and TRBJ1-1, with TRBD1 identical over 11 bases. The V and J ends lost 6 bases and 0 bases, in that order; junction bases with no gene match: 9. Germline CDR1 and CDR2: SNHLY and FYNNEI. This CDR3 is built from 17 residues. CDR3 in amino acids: CASRPGTGGGMNTEAFF. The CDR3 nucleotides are TGTGCCAGCAGACCCGGGACAGGGGGAGGAATGAACACTGAAGCTTTCTTT.

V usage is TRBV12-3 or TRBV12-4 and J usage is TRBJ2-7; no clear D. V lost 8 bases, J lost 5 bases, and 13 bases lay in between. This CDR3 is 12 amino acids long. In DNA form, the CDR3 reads TGTGCCAGCGGCCCCAGGTTGGACGAGCAGTACTTC. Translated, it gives CASGPRLDEQYF.

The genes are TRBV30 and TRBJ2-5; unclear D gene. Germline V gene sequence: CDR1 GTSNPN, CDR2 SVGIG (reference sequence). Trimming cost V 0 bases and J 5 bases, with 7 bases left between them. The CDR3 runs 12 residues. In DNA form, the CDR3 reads TGTGCCTGGAGTGTATTCCCGGAGACCCAGTACTTC. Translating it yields CAWSVFPETQYF. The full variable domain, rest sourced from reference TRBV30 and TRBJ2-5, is SQTIHQWPATLVQPVGSPLSLECTVEGTSNPNLYWYRQAAGRGLQLLFYSVGIGQISSEVPQNLSASRPQDRQFILSSKKLLLSDSGFYLCAWSVFPETQYFGPGTRLLVL.

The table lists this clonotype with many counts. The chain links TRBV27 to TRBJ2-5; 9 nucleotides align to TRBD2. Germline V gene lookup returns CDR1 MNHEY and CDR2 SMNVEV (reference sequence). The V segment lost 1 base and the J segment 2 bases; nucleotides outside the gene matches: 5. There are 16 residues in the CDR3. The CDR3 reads CASSLYPSGVQETQYF. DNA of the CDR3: TGTGCCAGCAGTTTATACCCTAGCGGGGTACAAGAGACCCAGTACTTC.

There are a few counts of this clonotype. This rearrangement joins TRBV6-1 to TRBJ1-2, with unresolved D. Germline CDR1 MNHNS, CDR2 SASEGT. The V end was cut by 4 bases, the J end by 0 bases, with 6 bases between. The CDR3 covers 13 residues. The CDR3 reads CASSAASNYGYTF. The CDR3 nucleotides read TGTGCCAGCAGTGCAGCCTCTAACTATGGCTACACCTTC.

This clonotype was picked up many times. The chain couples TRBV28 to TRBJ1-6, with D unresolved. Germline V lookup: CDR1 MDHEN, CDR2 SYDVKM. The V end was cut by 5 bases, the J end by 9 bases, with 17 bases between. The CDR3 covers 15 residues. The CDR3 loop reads CASSPPTGRASPLHF. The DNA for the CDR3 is TGTGCCAGCAGTCCACCAACTGGACGGGCTTCACCCCTCCACTTT.

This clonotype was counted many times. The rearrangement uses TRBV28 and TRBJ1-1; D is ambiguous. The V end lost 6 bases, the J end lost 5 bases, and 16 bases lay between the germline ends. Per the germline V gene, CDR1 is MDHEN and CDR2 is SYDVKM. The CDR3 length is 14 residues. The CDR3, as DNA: TGTGCCAGCAGAGAGGACTCGTATCGGACTGAAGCTTTCTTT. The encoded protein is CASREDSYRTEAFF.

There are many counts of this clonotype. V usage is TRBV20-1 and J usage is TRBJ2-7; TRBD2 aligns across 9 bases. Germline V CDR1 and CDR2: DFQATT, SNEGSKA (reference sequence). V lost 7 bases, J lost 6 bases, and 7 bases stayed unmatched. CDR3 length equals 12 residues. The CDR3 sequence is CSVFSGSFEQYF. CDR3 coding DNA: TGCAGTGTATTTAGCGGGAGTTTCGAGCAGTACTTC.

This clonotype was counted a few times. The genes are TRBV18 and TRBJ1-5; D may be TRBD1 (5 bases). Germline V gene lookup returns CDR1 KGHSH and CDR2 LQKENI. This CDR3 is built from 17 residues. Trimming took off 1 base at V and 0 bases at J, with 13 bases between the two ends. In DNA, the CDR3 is TGTGCCAGCTCACCACGTAACCAGGACAATAGCAATCAGCCCCAGCATTTT. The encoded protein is CASSPRNQDNSNQPQHF.

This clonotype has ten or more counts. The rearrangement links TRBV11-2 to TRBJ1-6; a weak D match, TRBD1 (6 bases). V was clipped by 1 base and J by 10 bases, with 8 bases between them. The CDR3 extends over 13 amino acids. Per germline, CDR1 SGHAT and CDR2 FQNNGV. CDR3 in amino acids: CASSLGTASPLHF. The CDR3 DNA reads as TGTGCCAGCAGCTTAGGGACAGCCTCACCCCTCCACTTT.

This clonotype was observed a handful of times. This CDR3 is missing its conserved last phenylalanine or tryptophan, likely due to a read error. CDR3 nucleotides: TGTGCCAGCAGTTTAAGACAGAACACCGGGGAGCTGTTTCTT. Protein: CASSLRQNTGELFL. The chain is built from TRBV12-3 or TRBV12-4 and TRBJ2-2; D gene uncertain. The CDR3 covers 14 residues. Trimming cost V 2 bases and J 1 base, with 5 bases left between them.

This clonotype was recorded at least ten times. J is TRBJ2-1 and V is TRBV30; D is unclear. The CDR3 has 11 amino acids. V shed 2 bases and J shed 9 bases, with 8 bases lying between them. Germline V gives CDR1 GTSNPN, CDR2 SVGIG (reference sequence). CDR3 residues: CAWSWMGEQFF. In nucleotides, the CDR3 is TGTGCCTGGAGTTGGATGGGTGAGCAGTTCTTC.

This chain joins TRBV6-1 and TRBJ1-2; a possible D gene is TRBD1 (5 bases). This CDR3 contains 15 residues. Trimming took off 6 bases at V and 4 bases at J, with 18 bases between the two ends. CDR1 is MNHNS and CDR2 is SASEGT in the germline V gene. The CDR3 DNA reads TGTGCCAGCAGCCCCGGGGCAGGCTACTTCTATGGCTACACCTTC. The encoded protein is CASSPGAGYFYGYTF.

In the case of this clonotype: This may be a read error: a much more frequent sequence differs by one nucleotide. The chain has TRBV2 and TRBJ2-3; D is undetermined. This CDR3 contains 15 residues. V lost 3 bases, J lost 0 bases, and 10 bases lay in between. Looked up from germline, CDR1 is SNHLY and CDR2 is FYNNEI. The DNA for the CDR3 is TGTGCCAGCAGTGATTTGGTGAGGAGCACAGATACGCAGTATTTT. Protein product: CASSDLVRSTDTQYF.

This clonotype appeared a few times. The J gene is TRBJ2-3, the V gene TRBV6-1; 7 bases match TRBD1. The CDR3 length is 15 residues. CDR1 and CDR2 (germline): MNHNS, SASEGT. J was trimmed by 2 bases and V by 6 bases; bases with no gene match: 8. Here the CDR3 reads CASRGQYGTTDTQYF. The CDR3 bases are TGTGCCAGCAGGGGACAGTACGGAACCACAGATACGCAGTATTTT.

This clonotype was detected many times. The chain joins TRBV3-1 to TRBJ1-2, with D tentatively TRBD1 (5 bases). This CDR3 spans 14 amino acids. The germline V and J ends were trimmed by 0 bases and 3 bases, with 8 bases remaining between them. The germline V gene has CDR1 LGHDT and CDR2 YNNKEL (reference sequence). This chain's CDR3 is CASSQDNRYYGYTF. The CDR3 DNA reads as TGTGCCAGCAGCCAAGATAACAGGTACTATGGCTACACCTTC.

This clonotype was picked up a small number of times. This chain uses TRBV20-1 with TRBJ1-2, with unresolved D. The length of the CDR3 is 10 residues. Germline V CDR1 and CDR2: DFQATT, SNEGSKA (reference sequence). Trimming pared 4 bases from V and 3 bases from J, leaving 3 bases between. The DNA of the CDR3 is TGCAGTGCTATCGACTATGGCTACACCTTC. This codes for CSAIDYGYTF.

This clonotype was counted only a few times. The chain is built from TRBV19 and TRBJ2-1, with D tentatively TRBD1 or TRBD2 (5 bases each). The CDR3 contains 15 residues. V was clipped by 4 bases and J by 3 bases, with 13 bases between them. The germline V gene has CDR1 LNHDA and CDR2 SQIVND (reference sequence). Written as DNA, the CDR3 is TGTGCCAGTAGTAGTTTCGGGGCCTACTACAATGAGCAGTTCTTC. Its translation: CASSSFGAYYNEQFF.